The 19 T cell receptor beta chains given below trace back to one sample, sequenced in a study of blood T cell repertoires in COVID-19. The data were produced by immunoSEQ multiplex PCR, yet TCRdb's version contains in-frame clones alone and is incomplete. The profile covers fewer than 250,000 clones, with approximately 80% appearing a single time and approximately 4.5% taken by the ten largest. Specimen: peripheral blood. The source of these receptors is a woman between 65 and 79 years old with acute or convalescent COVID-19.

Written as DNA, the CDR3 is TGCGCCAGCAGCCAAGAGAGACAGGGGGCCTATGGCTACACCTTC. It is translated as CASSQERQGAYGYTF. The chain employs TRBV4-1 and TRBJ1-2; 10 bases line up with TRBD1. The CDR3 extends over 15 amino acids. Germline V gene lookup returns CDR1 MGHRA and CDR2 YSYEKL. The V gene end was trimmed by 0 bases and the J gene end by 4 bases; junction bases not matched to a gene: 2.

For the CDR3, the DNA is TGTGCCAGCAGTTTATCCCGCACGGCCTACGAGCAGTACTTC. This translates into CASSLSRTAYEQYF. V is TRBV27 and J is TRBJ2-7; D unresolved. V lost 0 bases and J 2 bases, leaving 8 bases between the germline ends. The CDR3 covers 14 residues. Germline CDR1 reads MNHEY; CDR2 reads SMNVEV (reference sequence).

This clone was observed once. The chain uses TRBV11-3 and TRBJ1-3; TRBD1 matches at 7 bases. CDR3 length: 13 amino acids. Germline-derived CDR1 and CDR2 are SGHNT and YENEEA. J lost 4 bases, V lost 5 bases, and 2 bases had no gene match. The CDR3 is CASSQTGGNTIYF. In nucleotides, the CDR3 is TGTGCCAGCAGCCAGACAGGGGGAAACACCATATATTTT.

This chain connects TRBV2 to TRBJ1-6; D not resolved. The V gene lost 3 bases and the J gene lost 10 bases, with 10 bases spanning the gap. This CDR3 spans 13 amino acids. The germline V gene encodes CDR1 SNHLY and CDR2 FYNNEI. The CDR3 protein is CASSDSGRSPLHF. The DNA of the CDR3 is TGTGCCAGCAGTGATTCTGGGCGCTCACCCCTCCACTTT. Filled out from reference TRBV2 and TRBJ1-6, the complete variable domain reads EPEVTQTPSHQVTQMGQEVILRCVPISNHLYFYWYRQILGQKVEFLVSFYNNEISEKSEIFDDQFSVERPDGSNFTLKIRSTKLEDSAMYFCASSDSGRSPLHFGNGTRLTVT.

V and J are TRBV7-2 and TRBJ1-1, with a possible D match to TRBD1 (6 bases). The CDR3 length is 15 residues. V was cut by 6 bases and J by 5 bases, with 19 bases left in between. CDR1 SGHTA and CDR2 FQGNSA come from the germline V gene. The CDR3 bases are TGTGCCAGCAGTCTTTTCCCCCACAGGGATACTGAAGCTTTCTTT. As protein: CASSLFPHRDTEAFF.

This chain connects TRBV20-1 to TRBJ2-1; D gene uncertain. Trimming shortened V by 6 bases and J by 10 bases, and 10 bases separated the two germline ends. The germline CDR1 and CDR2 sequences are DFQATT and SNEGSKA (reference sequence). CDR3 size: 10 residues. The CDR3 region is CSARHLEQFF. CDR3 coding DNA: TGCAGTGCGAGACACCTAGAGCAGTTCTTC.

This clone was seen only once. This chain links TRBV11-2 with TRBJ2-7; the match to TRBD2 covers 10 bases. The CDR3 spans 15 residues. Germline CDR1 reads SGHAT; CDR2 reads FQNNGV. The V gene end was trimmed by 5 bases and the J gene end by 2 bases; junction bases not matched to a gene: 6. The CDR3 region has the DNA TGTGCCAGCAGCCAGACTAGCGGGCGGACCTACGAGCAGTACTTC. Translation gives CASSQTSGRTYEQYF.

As to this clone: Other nucleotide sequences in the sample specify the same CDR3. J is TRBJ1-6 and V is TRBV7-9; D remains unclear. This CDR3 has 14 residues. Trimming took 1 base from V and 3 from J, leaving 4 bases between them. The germline gives CDR1 SEHNR, CDR2 FQNEAQ (reference sequence). CDR3 DNA sequence: TGTGCCAGCAGCTTAGATAGCTATAATTCACCCCTCCACTTT. This translates into CASSLDSYNSPLHF. The full variable domain, in which reference TRBV7-9 and TRBJ1-6 provide the parts outside the CDR3, is DTGVSQNPRHKITKRGQNVTFRCDPISEHNRLYWYRQTLGQGPEFLTYFQNEAQLEKSRLLSDRFSAERPKGSFSTLEIQRTEQGDSAMYLCASSLDSYNSPLHFGNGTRLTVT.

V usage is TRBV4-2 and J usage is TRBJ1-5; no firm D call. The CDR3 totals 15 residues. CDR1 and CDR2 (germline): LGHNA, YNFKEQ. The ends were cut back, 4 bases at V and 3 bases at J, with 13 bases in the middle. CDR3: CASSRSRRDNQPQHF. The DNA of the CDR3 is TGTGCCAGCAGCCGATCTAGACGGGACAATCAGCCCCAGCATTTT.

The V and J genes are TRBV27 and TRBJ2-1; D remains ambiguous. The CDR3 runs to 12 residues. The ends were cut back, 1 base at V and 5 bases at J, with 3 bases in the middle. Germline CDR1 MNHEY, CDR2 SMNVEV (reference sequence). The CDR3 spells CASSLFNNEQFF. The CDR3 coding sequence is TGTGCCAGCAGTTTATTCAACAATGAGCAGTTCTTC.

The chain recombines TRBV10-3 with TRBJ1-1; TRBD1 matches 10 bases. Germline loops: CDR1 ENHRY, CDR2 SYGVKD. J was trimmed by 3 bases and V by 7 bases; bases with no gene match: 8. The CDR3 contains 15 residues. CDR3 nucleotide sequence: TGTGCCATCACCCAGGACAGGGGGGTAGACACTGAAGCTTTCTTT. Translating gives CAITQDRGVDTEAFF.

The rearrangement links TRBV11-1 to TRBJ2-7; 9 nucleotides align to TRBD1. CDR3 size: 15 residues. CDR1 and CDR2 (germline): SGHAT, FQDESV (reference sequence). V shed 5 bases and J 5 bases; nucleotides not matched to a gene: 10. The CDR3 loop reads CASSLTDRGGNEQYF. CDR3 coding DNA: TGTGCCAGCAGCCTAACGGACAGGGGAGGTAACGAGCAGTACTTC.

The V gene is TRBV24-1, the J gene TRBJ1-1; TRBD1 matches at 7 bases. J lost 3 bases, V lost 6 bases, and 6 bases had no gene match. The CDR3 extends over 14 amino acids. CDR1 KGHDR and CDR2 SFDVKD come from the germline V gene. The CDR3 reads CATSSRGRDTEAFF. CDR3 nucleotide sequence: TGTGCCACCAGTTCAAGGGGGCGGGACACTGAAGCTTTCTTT.

The rearrangement links TRBV19 to TRBJ1-1; D is possibly TRBD1 (5 bases). The CDR3 contains 15 residues. The germline V gene has CDR1 LNHDA and CDR2 SQIVND (reference sequence). Trimming removed 7 bases from V and 0 bases from J, with 15 bases in between. CDR3 residues: CASMLGRDLNTEAFF. The CDR3 DNA follows: TGTGCCAGTATGTTAGGTAGGGACTTGAACACTGAAGCTTTCTTT. Based on the CDR3 plus reference TRBV19 and TRBJ1-1, the full variable domain is DGGITQSPKYLFRKEGQNVTLSCEQNLNHDAMYWYRQDPGQGLRLIYYSQIVNDFQKGDIAEGYSVSREKKESFPLTVTSAQKNPTAFYLCASMLGRDLNTEAFFGQGTRLTVV.

In its sample, this clone was seen a few times. This chain uses TRBV2 with TRBJ1-1; 9 bases agree with TRBD1. There are 12 residues in the CDR3. The J segment lost 9 bases and the V segment lost 5 bases, leaving 4 bases of the junction unmatched. From germline, CDR1 is SNHLY and CDR2 FYNNEI. CDR3: CASSPQGAKAFF. As DNA, the CDR3 is TGTGCCAGCAGTCCACAGGGGGCAAAAGCTTTCTTT.

This chain joins TRBV6-5 and TRBJ1-4; TRBD1 might be the D (6 bases). The V end was cut by 6 bases, the J end by 3 bases, with 14 bases between. Germline V gene sequence: CDR1 MNHEY, CDR2 SVGAGI. The CDR3 is made up of 15 amino acids. The CDR3 DNA follows: TGTGCCAGCAGCCGCCAACAGGGACCTAATGAAAAACTGTTTTTT. Translating gives CASSRQQGPNEKLFF.

This chain connects TRBV28 to TRBJ1-4, with D uncertain. V lost 5 bases and J lost 1, with 14 bases in between. The length of the CDR3 is 16 residues. CDR1 and CDR2 from the germline V gene are MDHEN and SYDVKM. The CDR3 DNA follows: TGTGCCAGCAGTCCCGTACAGATTTTAACTAATGAAAAACTGTTTTTT. It encodes CASSPVQILTNEKLFF.

The chain recombines TRBV5-6 with TRBJ2-2; TRBD2 might be the D (5 bases). CDR1 is SGHDT and CDR2 is YYEEEE in the germline V gene. V lost 5 bases to trimming and J lost 4 bases, with 9 bases between them. The CDR3 runs 13 residues. CDR3 amino acids: CASSEGFTGELFF. The CDR3 DNA sequence: TGTGCCAGCAGTGAGGGTTTCACCGGGGAGCTGTTTTTT.

The V gene is TRBV30, the J gene TRBJ1-2, with D unresolved. V was cut by 0 bases and J by 4 bases, with 12 bases left in between. The CDR3 is made up of 14 amino acids. Germline V CDR1 and CDR2: GTSNPN, SVGIG (reference sequence). The DNA of the CDR3 is TGTGCCTGGAGTGTACGGGGTAGAACCTATGGCTACACCTTC. Protein product: CAWSVRGRTYGYTF.